These T cell receptor beta chains were read from a single sample in a study of cytomegalovirus exposure and HLA in healthy donors. Sequenced by immunoSEQ multiplex PCR; TCRdb stores in-frame clones only, minus some. The sample holds fewer than 400,000 clones, 86% seen once. The sequenced sample consisted of PBMCs. Receptors were obtained from a young woman in good health and CMV-seronegative. The CDR3 runs from the conserved cysteine through the conserved F or W. D genes are given only for firm matches. Expanded clones are given a class, and other clones once, few, many or no size at all.

D gene	V gene	clone size	J gene	CDR3 DNA	CDR3 protein
TRBD1	TRBV27	NA	TRBJ1-1	TGTGCCAGCAGTTTTCCGGCCCCCGGGACAGGGTTGAACACTGAAGCTTTCTTT	CASSFPAPGTGLNTEAFF
TRBD2	TRBV6-6	NA	TRBJ2-3	TGTGCCAGCAGACCCCGACTAGCGGGGGGCACAGATACGCAGTATTTT	CASRPRLAGGTDTQYF
TRBD2	TRBV7-9	NA	TRBJ2-1	TGTGCCAGCAGCTTAGCGCCGACTAGCGCGTACAATGAGCAGTTCTTC	CASSLAPTSAYNEQFF
NA	TRBV5-1	NA	TRBJ2-7	TGCGCCAGCAGCGAGCTCCTTGGAGGGTACGAGCAGTACTTC	CASSELLGGYEQYF
NA	TRBV7-2	NA	TRBJ1-2	TGTGCCAGCAGCGTTACAGGGATTGGCTACACCTTC	CASSVTGIGYTF
NA	TRBV18	NA	TRBJ2-5	TGTGCCAGCTCACCACCGGCGTTTAGCAGCGGGGAGACCCAGTACTTC	CASSPPAFSSGETQYF
NA	TRBV5-4	once	TRBJ1-4	TGTGCCAGCAGCTTGGGCCGGGGGGGAAATAATGAAAAACTGTTTTTT	CASSLGRGGNNEKLFF
NA	TRBV27	NA	TRBJ1-1	TGTGCCAGCAGTTTATCGAGGGTCGGGGATGAAGCTTTCTTT	CASSLSRVGDEAFF
NA	TRBV6-5	NA	TRBJ2-7	TGTGCCAGCAGTCCCAACGGACTGCGCTACGAGCAGTACTTC	CASSPNGLRYEQYF
TRBD2	TRBV27	NA	TRBJ2-3	TGTGCCAGCAGTTCTCCTAGCGGGAGCACAGATACGCAGTATTTT	CASSSPSGSTDTQYF
TRBD1	TRBV28	NA	TRBJ2-5	TGTGCCAGCGGGGGGGACAGGGGGCAAGAGACCCAGTACTTC	CASGGDRGQETQYF
TRBD1	TRBV29-1	NA	TRBJ1-2	TGCAGCGCCGTGACAGGGGGCGTAAACTATGGCTACACCTTC	CSAVTGGVNYGYTF
TRBD2	TRBV10-2	NA	TRBJ2-3	TGCGCCAGCAGTGAAGGGACTAGCGGAGGGGATACGCAGTATTTT	CASSEGTSGGDTQYF
NA	TRBV4-1	once	TRBJ2-7	TGCGCCAGCAGCCTCAATGTTTTGGAGGGCTCCTACGAGCAGTACTTC	CASSLNVLEGSYEQYF
TRBD2	TRBV4-2	NA	TRBJ2-2	TGTGCCAGCAGCCAAGCGAGCGGGAGTAGCACCGGGGAGCTGTTTTTT	CASSQASGSSTGELFF
NA	TRBV7-9	NA	TRBJ2-7	TGTGCCAGCAGCTCTGCTGGCAGCGGACCTTACGAGCAGTACTTC	CASSSAGSGPYEQYF
TRBD2	TRBV27	NA	TRBJ2-1	TGTGCCAGCAGTTCCGGCCCGGCTAGCGGGGGCGACAATGAGCAGTTCTTC	CASSSGPASGGDNEQFF
NA	TRBV7-8	NA	TRBJ2-4	TGTGCCAGCAGCCGCGACCTGGGAGGCAAAAACATTCAGTACTTC	CASSRDLGGKNIQYF
NA	TRBV4-1	NA	TRBJ2-7	TGCGCCAGCAGCCAAGAGATGGGGGCTGGCGAGCAGTACTTC	CASSQEMGAGEQYF
TRBD1	TRBV7-2	NA	TRBJ2-1	TGTGCCAGCAGCTCGGGACAGCTTTACAATGAGCAGTTCTTC	CASSSGQLYNEQFF
TRBD1	TRBV28	NA	TRBJ1-3	TGTGCCAGCAGTTCTGGGACAGGGGGCTTTGGAAACACCATATATTTT	CASSSGTGGFGNTIYF
NA	TRBV4-1	once	TRBJ2-5	TGCGCCAGCAGCCCCGCAGGGTCTAGAGAGACCCAGTACTTC	CASSPAGSRETQYF
TRBD1	TRBV18	NA	TRBJ2-7	TGTGCCAGCTCGCCGGGACAGGGGAGCGAGCAGTACTTC	CASSPGQGSEQYF
TRBD1	TRBV7-7	NA	TRBJ2-1	TGTGCTAGCAGCTTAGGACAGGGGTGGAATGAGCAGTTCTTC	CASSLGQGWNEQFF
TRBD2	TRBV2	NA	TRBJ2-1	TGTGCCAGCATGGAAACTAGCGGGAGGGAGAATGAGCAGTTCTTC	CASMETSGRENEQFF
TRBD1	TRBV28	NA	TRBJ1-2	TGTGCCAGCAGTTTAGAGGGGGCTTCGATTGGCTACACCTTC	CASSLEGASIGYTF
NA	TRBV4-3	NA	TRBJ2-3	TGCGCCAGCAGCCAAGATGGTGGGAGGGGGAGAATCGGCACAGATACGCAGTATTTT	CASSQDGGRGRIGTDTQYF
TRBD1	TRBV29-1	NA	TRBJ1-1	TGCAGCGTTGACCCCAGGGGGATGAACACTGAAGCTTTCTTT	CSVDPRGMNTEAFF
NA	TRBV28	NA	TRBJ1-5	TGTGCCAGCAGTTTCTCCCTCGGACAACACCAGCCCCAGCATTTT	CASSFSLGQHQPQHF
NA	TRBV25-1	NA	TRBJ2-7	TGTGCCAGCAGTGAGGAGACTAGAGGATGGGACTTC	CASSEETRGWDF
TRBD1	TRBV5-1	NA	TRBJ2-3	TGCGCCAGCAGTTTGACAGGGGGGATGAAGGGCACAGATACGCAGTATTTT	CASSLTGGMKGTDTQYF
TRBD2	TRBV2	NA	TRBJ2-7	TGTGCCAGCAGCGGGACTAGCGGTACCTACGAGCAGTACTTC	CASSGTSGTYEQYF
TRBD1	TRBV10-3	NA	TRBJ1-2	TGTGCCATCGTCGACCCTAGACAGGGAGGCTATGGCTACACCTTC	CAIVDPRQGGYGYTF
TRBD2	TRBV28	NA	TRBJ2-2	TGTGCCAGCAGTCGAGGAGGGACTAGCGGGGGCCGATTGTTTTTT	CASSRGGTSGGRLFF
NA	TRBV13	NA	TRBJ2-1	TGTGCCAGCAGCCACCAGAACAGCGGCGACCGCAATGAGCAGTTCTTC	CASSHQNSGDRNEQFF